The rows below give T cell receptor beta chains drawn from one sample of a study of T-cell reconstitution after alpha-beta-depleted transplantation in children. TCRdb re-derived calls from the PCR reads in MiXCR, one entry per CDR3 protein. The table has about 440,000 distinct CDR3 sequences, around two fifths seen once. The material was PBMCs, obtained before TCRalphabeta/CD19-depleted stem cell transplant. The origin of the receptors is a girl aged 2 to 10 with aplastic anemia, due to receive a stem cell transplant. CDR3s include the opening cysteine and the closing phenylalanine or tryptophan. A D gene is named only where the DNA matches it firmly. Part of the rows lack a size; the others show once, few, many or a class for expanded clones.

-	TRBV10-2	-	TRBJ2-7	CASSESDGHRTYEQYF	TGCGCCAGCAGTGAGTCGGACGGACACAGGACCTACGAGCAGTACTTC
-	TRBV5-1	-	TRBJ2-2	CASSLDPDTGELFF	TGCGCCAGCAGCTTGGACCCGGACACCGGGGAGCTGTTTTTT
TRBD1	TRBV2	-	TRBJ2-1	CASSDGTALYNEQFF	TGTGCCAGCAGTGACGGGACAGCCCTCTACAATGAGCAGTTCTTC
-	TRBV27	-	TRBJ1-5	CASSFTGTQPQHF	TGTGCCAGCAGTTTTACAGGAACTCAGCCCCAGCATTTT
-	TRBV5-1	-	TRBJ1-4	CASSFSGTNEKLFF	TGCGCCAGCAGCTTTTCCGGCACTAATGAAAAACTGTTTTTT
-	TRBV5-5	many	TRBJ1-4	CASSWVSTNEKLFF	TGTGCCAGCAGCTGGGTGTCGACTAATGAAAAACTGTTTTTT
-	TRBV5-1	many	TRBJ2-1	CASSSLVGYNEQFF	TGCGCCAGCAGCTCGCTAGTCGGATACAATGAGCAGTTCTTC
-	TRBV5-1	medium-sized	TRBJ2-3	CASSLQGVGTDTQYF	TGCGCCAGCAGCTTGCAGGGCGTCGGCACAGATACGCAGTATTTT
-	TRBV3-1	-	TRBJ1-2	CASSQAGKGYGYTF	TGTGCCAGCAGCCAAGCAGGGAAGGGCTATGGCTACACCTTC
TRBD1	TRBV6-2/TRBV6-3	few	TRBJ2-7	CASSKAGTGGEKQYF	TGTGCCAGCAGTAAGGCCGGGACAGGGGGCGAGAAGCAGTACTTC
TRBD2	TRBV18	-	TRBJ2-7	CASSPGRTSSHEQYF	TGTGCCAGCTCACCTGGACGGACTAGCTCCCACGAGCAGTACTTC
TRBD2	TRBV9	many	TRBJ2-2	CASSVEGSGPNTGELFF	TGTGCCAGCAGCGTAGAGGGTAGCGGGCCTAACACCGGGGAGCTGTTTTTT
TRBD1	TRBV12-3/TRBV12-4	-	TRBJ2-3	CASSLRQGAQYF	TGTGCCAGCAGTCTTCGACAGGGAGCGCAGTATTTT
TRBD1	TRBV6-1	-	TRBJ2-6	CASSRDRGAGANVLTF	TGTGCCAGCAGTCGGGACAGGGGAGCTGGGGCCAACGTCCTGACTTTC
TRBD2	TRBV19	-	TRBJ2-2	CASSITSGSTGELFF	TGTGCCAGTAGTATTACTAGCGGGAGCACCGGGGAGCTGTTTTTT
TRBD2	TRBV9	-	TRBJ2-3	CASSTGTSGGLYETDTQYF	TGTGCCAGCAGCACCGGGACTAGCGGGGGTCTGTACGAAACAGATACGCAGTATTTT
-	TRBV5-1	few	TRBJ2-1	CASSLARDYEQFF	TGCGCCAGCAGCTTGGCTCGGGACTATGAGCAGTTCTTC
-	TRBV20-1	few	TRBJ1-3	CSARDAGNTIYF	TGCAGTGCTAGAGATGCGGGAAACACCATATATTTT
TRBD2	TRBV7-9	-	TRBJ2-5	CASPPKSPSGSGETQYF	TGTGCCAGCCCCCCGAAATCCCCTAGCGGGAGTGGAGAGACCCAGTACTTC
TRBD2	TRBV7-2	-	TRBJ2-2	CASSLVAGGTAGELFF	TGTGCCAGCAGCTTAGTAGCGGGGGGTACGGCCGGGGAGCTGTTTTTT
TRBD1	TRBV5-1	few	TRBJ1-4	CASSFEFGQGAEKLFF	TGCGCCAGCAGCTTTGAATTTGGACAGGGGGCGGAAAAACTGTTTTTT
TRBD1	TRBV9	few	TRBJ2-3	CASSGGTGFSTDTQYF	TGTGCCAGCAGCGGAGGGACAGGGTTTAGCACAGATACGCAGTATTTT
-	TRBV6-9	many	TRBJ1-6	CASSRSQPISNSPLHF	TGTGCCAGCAGTAGGTCGCAGCCAATATCTAATTCACCCCTCCACTTT
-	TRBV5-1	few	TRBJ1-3	CASSITGITVGNTIYF	TGCGCCAGCAGCATAACAGGGATTACGGTTGGAAACACCATATATTTT
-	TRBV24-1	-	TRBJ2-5	CATSDSGTETQYF	TGTGCCACCAGTGACTCCGGGACAGAGACCCAGTACTTC
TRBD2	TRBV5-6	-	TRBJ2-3	CASSLRLAGFSTDTQYF	TGTGCCAGCAGCCTGAGACTAGCGGGCTTTAGCACAGATACGCAGTATTTT
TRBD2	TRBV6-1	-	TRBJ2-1	CASRRGGTSGLSSYNEQFF	TGTGCCAGCAGGCGGGGCGGGACTAGCGGGCTAAGCTCCTACAATGAGCAGTTCTTC
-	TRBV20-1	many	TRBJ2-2	CSARDQWNTGELFF	TGCAGTGCTAGAGATCAGTGGAACACCGGGGAGCTGTTTTTT
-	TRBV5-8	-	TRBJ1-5	CASSLGPARPQHF	TGTGCCAGCAGCTTGGGCCCCGCCCGGCCCCAGCATTTT
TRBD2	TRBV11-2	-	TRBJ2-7	CASSLTSAFYEQYF	TGTGCCAGCAGCTTAACTAGCGCTTTCTACGAGCAGTACTTC
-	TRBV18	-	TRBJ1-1	CASSPTNSGEAFF	TGTGCCAGCTCACCTACAAACAGCGGTGAAGCTTTCTTT
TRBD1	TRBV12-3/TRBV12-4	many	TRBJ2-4	CASSLGQGGNIQYF	TGTGCCAGCAGCCTGGGACAGGGGGGGAACATTCAGTACTTC
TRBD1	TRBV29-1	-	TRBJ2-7	CSVLDRGSYEQYF	TGCAGCGTTCTAGACAGGGGTTCCTACGAGCAGTACTTC
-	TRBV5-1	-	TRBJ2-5	CAGTHERETQYF	TGCGCCGGCACACATGAACGAGAGACCCAGTACTTC
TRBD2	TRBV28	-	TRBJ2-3	CASSSGGQHGRAEDTQYF	TGTGCCAGCAGTTCTGGAGGGCAACACGGGAGGGCCGAAGATACGCAGTATTTT
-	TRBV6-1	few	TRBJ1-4	CASSELGREEKLFF	TGTGCCAGCAGTGAATTAGGGCGGGAAGAAAAACTGTTTTTT
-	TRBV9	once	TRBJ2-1	CASSVSQVSSYNEQFF	TGTGCCAGCAGCGTATCTCAGGTGAGCTCCTACAATGAGCAGTTCTTC
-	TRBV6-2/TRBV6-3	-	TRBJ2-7	CASRPTSAGYEQYF	TGTGCCAGCAGGCCGACTTCAGCGGGCTACGAGCAGTACTTC
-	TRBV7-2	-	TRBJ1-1	CASSPDSMSTEAFF	TGTGCCAGCAGCCCGGACAGCATGAGCACTGAAGCTTTCTTT
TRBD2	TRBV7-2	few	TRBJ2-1	CASSLSGLAVYNEQFF	TGTGCCAGCAGCTTATCAGGACTAGCGGTATACAATGAGCAGTTCTTC
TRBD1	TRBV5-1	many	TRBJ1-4	CASSFELGQGAEKLFF	TGCGCCAGCAGCTTTGAATTGGGACAGGGGGCGGAAAAACTGTTTTTT
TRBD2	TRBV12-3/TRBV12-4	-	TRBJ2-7	CASSSTGSGRFYEQYF	TGTGCCAGCAGCTCCACCGGGAGCGGGAGGTTCTACGAGCAGTACTTC
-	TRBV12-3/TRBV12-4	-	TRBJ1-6	CASNPGGLAPLHF	TGTGCCAGCAATCCCGGGGGACTAGCACCCCTCCACTTT
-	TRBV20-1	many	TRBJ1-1	CSALSGGLGTEAFF	TGCAGTGCTCTGAGTGGGGGGCTGGGGACTGAAGCTTTCTTT
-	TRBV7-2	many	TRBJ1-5	CASSILSDQPQHF	TGTGCCAGCAGCATTCTCTCCGATCAGCCCCAGCATTTT